These 28 T cell receptor beta chains were sequenced from one sample in a study of blood T cell repertoires in COVID-19. Using immunoSEQ multiplex PCR, the repertoire was profiled, and TCRdb retains in-frame clones only, with some absent. In the table there are roughly 35,000 clones, about 88% of which are singletons. Sample: peripheral blood. The receptor set was obtained from a man in his 60s with active COVID-19.

The chain recombines TRBV2 with TRBJ2-3; TRBD2 is a possible D gene (6 bases). Germline values: CDR1 SNHLY, CDR2 FYNNEI. V lost 2 bases and J 3 bases, leaving 12 bases between the germline ends. The CDR3 loop spans 15 amino acids. CDR3 residues: CASSERRTTTDTQYF. In DNA, the CDR3 is TGTGCCAGCAGTGAACGACGGACTACAACAGATACGCAGTATTTT. Together with reference TRBV2 and TRBJ2-3, the CDR3 gives the full variable domain: EPEVTQTPSHQVTQMGQEVILRCVPISNHLYFYWYRQILGQKVEFLVSFYNNEISEKSEIFDDQFSVERPDGSNFTLKIRSTKLEDSAMYFCASSERRTTTDTQYFGPGTRLTVL.

The CDR3 nucleotides read TGCGCCAGCAGCTCCTACACTAGCGGGAGGACAGATACGCAGTATTTT. It codes for CASSSYTSGRTDTQYF. The chain is built from TRBV5-1 and TRBJ2-3; 12 nucleotides match TRBD2. The CDR3 loop spans 16 amino acids. Germline V gives CDR1 SGHRS, CDR2 YFSETQ. V dropped 3 bases and J dropped 3; count of bases not matched to a gene: 5.

The chain combines TRBV5-1 with TRBJ2-7, with TRBD2 identical over 13 bases. Looked up from germline, CDR1 is SGHRS and CDR2 is YFSETQ. V lost 4 bases, J lost 3 bases, and 1 base stayed unmatched. The CDR3 length is 14 residues. In DNA form, the CDR3 reads TGCGCCAGCAGCGGGACTAGCGGGGTCTACGAGCAGTACTTC. Translated, it gives CASSGTSGVYEQYF.

This clone was observed a few times. The chain joins TRBV19 to TRBJ2-7; possible D gene TRBD2, 6 bases. This CDR3 spans 13 amino acids. Trimming shortened V by 6 bases and J by 5 bases, and 14 bases separated the two germline ends. The germline V gene has CDR1 LNHDA and CDR2 SQIVND (reference sequence). This CDR3 is CASSGSSHHEQYF. DNA for the CDR3: TGTGCCAGTAGCGGGAGTTCCCACCACGAGCAGTACTTC.

The V and J genes are TRBV6-4 and TRBJ1-1; unclear D gene. Germline CDR1 reads MRHNA; CDR2 reads SNTAGT. Between the trimmed V and J ends, which lost 7 bases and 0 bases, there was a span of 9 bases. The CDR3 covers 13 residues. The DNA of the CDR3 is TGTGCCAGCAAAAAAAGCCTGAACACTGAAGCTTTCTTT. Its protein is CASKKSLNTEAFF.

The rearrangement uses TRBV9 and TRBJ2-1; D may be TRBD1 (6 bases). V was cut by 3 bases and J by 7 bases, with 23 bases left in between. Per germline, CDR1 SGDLS and CDR2 YYNGEE. The CDR3 runs 17 residues. The CDR3 loop is CASSAPGTLNRVNEQFF. CDR3 in DNA: TGTGCCAGCAGCGCCCCCGGGACATTAAACCGGGTGAATGAGCAGTTCTTC.

The J gene is TRBJ2-3, the V gene TRBV30, with D tentatively TRBD2 (5 bases). Germline V gives CDR1 GTSNPN, CDR2 SVGIG (reference sequence). CDR3 size: 15 residues. V shed 0 bases and J shed 2 bases, with 12 bases lying between them. The CDR3 region has the DNA TGTGCCTGGAGTGTACTAGAGTTCCTCACAGATACGCAGTATTTT. It yields the protein CAWSVLEFLTDTQYF.

By proportion, this clone is medium-sized. The chain couples TRBV7-9 to TRBJ1-1; a possible D gene is TRBD1 (5 bases). The CDR3 runs 14 residues. Germline CDR1 reads SEHNR; CDR2 reads FQNEAQ (reference sequence). V shed 6 bases and J shed 4 bases, with 15 bases lying between them. The CDR3 is CASRPSRGLTEAFF. The CDR3 nucleotides read TGTGCCAGCAGGCCTTCCCGGGGACTCACTGAAGCTTTCTTT.

This chain uses TRBV29-1 with TRBJ1-1; TRBD1 matches 7 bases. Germline loops: CDR1 SQVTM, CDR2 ANQGSEA. With V trimmed by 7 bases and J by 1 base, 12 bases remained unmatched. The CDR3 length is 15 residues. In nucleotides, the CDR3 is TGCAGCGCCCTAGGGACGACAGGGAGGAACACTGAAGCTTTCTTT. This sequence encodes CSALGTTGRNTEAFF.

The CDR3 region has the DNA TGTGCCAGCAGCCCTGGGCCCATCTGGGCCAACGTCCTGACTTTC. It encodes CASSPGPIWANVLTF. The V call is TRBV13, the J call TRBJ2-6, with D unclear. The germline CDR1 and CDR2 sequences are PRHDT and FYEKMQ (reference sequence). With 5 bases removed from V and 5 bases from J, the gap between germline ends came to 13 bases. The CDR3 consists of 15 residues.

This sequence joins TRBV25-1 and TRBJ2-1; 11 nucleotides match TRBD2. The CDR3 runs 17 residues. V dropped 3 bases and J dropped 4; count of bases not matched to a gene: 8. Germline V gives CDR1 MGHDK, CDR2 SYGVNS. CDR3 loop: CASSDQTGTSGYNEQFF. In DNA form, the CDR3 reads TGTGCCAGCAGTGACCAAACCGGGACTAGCGGTTACAATGAGCAGTTCTTC.

The chain combines TRBV5-6 with TRBJ1-1; 7 nucleotides match TRBD1. This CDR3 spans 13 amino acids. CDR1 is SGHDT and CDR2 is YYEEEE in the germline V gene. The trim removed 5 bases at V and 6 bases at J, leaving 7 bases unmatched. The DNA of the CDR3 is TGTGCCAGCAGTTTAGACAGGGTCCCTGAAGCTTTCTTT. Its translation: CASSLDRVPEAFF.

V usage is TRBV5-1 and J usage is TRBJ1-1; 8 bases line up with TRBD1. The CDR3 is 15 amino acids. Germline CDR1 SGHRS, CDR2 YFSETQ. V shed 3 bases, J shed 0 bases, and the junction held 4 bases outside the gene matches. DNA for the CDR3: TGCGCCAGCAGCTGGGGGACAGGAGTGAACACTGAAGCTTTCTTT. Its protein product is CASSWGTGVNTEAFF.

The genes are TRBV28 and TRBJ1-1; D may be TRBD1 (6 bases). The germline V and J ends were trimmed by 2 bases and 5 bases, with 12 bases remaining between them. This CDR3 contains 14 residues. CDR1 is MDHEN, CDR2 SYDVKM, per germline. CDR3 in DNA: TGTGCCAGCAGTTTAACCCAGGGGATTACTGAAGCTTTCTTT. This sequence encodes CASSLTQGITEAFF.

DNA of the CDR3: TGTGCCAGCAGCGTCCCTCCGGAGGGGACTGAAGCTTTCTTT. It codes for CASSVPPEGTEAFF. The chain combines TRBV9 with TRBJ1-1; TRBD1 is a possible D gene (5 bases). V was trimmed by 2 bases and J by 5 bases, leaving 13 bases between them. This CDR3 region has 14 residues. Germline loops: CDR1 SGDLS, CDR2 YYNGEE.

This sequence joins TRBV28 and TRBJ2-7; the match to TRBD2 covers 7 bases. Trimming cost V 6 bases and J 2 bases; bases outside gene matches: 10. This CDR3 region has 15 residues. From germline, CDR1 is MDHEN and CDR2 SYDVKM. The CDR3 sequence: CASRPASGGTYEQYF. DNA of the CDR3: TGTGCCAGCAGACCCGCTAGCGGAGGGACCTACGAGCAGTACTTC.

V is TRBV11-2 and J is TRBJ1-2; TRBD1 aligns across 12 bases. Germline CDR1 reads SGHAT; CDR2 reads FQNNGV. There are 16 residues in the CDR3. V shed 4 bases, J shed 8 bases, and the junction held 11 bases outside the gene matches. The CDR3 sequence: CASSSPGTGGAGGYTF. In DNA form, the CDR3 reads TGTGCCAGCAGCTCACCCGGGACAGGGGGCGCCGGGGGCTACACCTTC.

The chain combines TRBV5-4 with TRBJ2-2; 11 bases are a match to TRBD2. Per the germline V gene, CDR1 is SGHNT and CDR2 is YYREEE (reference sequence). Trimming took 5 bases from V and 6 from J; bases not matched to a gene: 6. This CDR3 spans 15 amino acids. CDR3 coding DNA: TGTGCCAGCAGGCCCACTAGCGGGAGCCCCGGGGAGCTGTTTTTT. This encodes CASRPTSGSPGELFF.

This chain joins TRBV19 and TRBJ2-5, with D possibly matching TRBD2 (6 bases). This CDR3 is built from 15 residues. The germline CDR1 and CDR2 sequences are LNHDA and SQIVND (reference sequence). Trimming shortened V by 7 bases and J by 2 bases, and 17 bases separated the two germline ends. CDR3 sequence (DNA): TGTGCCAGTACCTCCGGGGGTCCAGTTCAAGAGACCCAGTACTTC. Translation: CASTSGGPVQETQYF.

This chain links TRBV30 with TRBJ2-7; 8 bases are a match to TRBD2. The germline gives CDR1 GTSNPN, CDR2 SVGIG (reference sequence). Trimming removed 5 bases from V and 4 bases from J; junction bases left unmatched: 7. The CDR3 is made up of 13 amino acids. The CDR3 sequence: CAWVLREGYEQYF. The CDR3 region has the DNA TGTGCCTGGGTTCTTCGGGAGGGTTACGAGCAGTACTTC.

A single count supports this clone. The rearrangement links TRBV5-1 to TRBJ2-5; TRBD2 agrees at 10 bases. This CDR3 region has 16 residues. Germline CDR1 is SGHRS and CDR2 is YFSETQ. The V segment lost 0 bases and the J segment 5 bases; nucleotides outside the gene matches: 7. The DNA of the CDR3 is TGCGCCAGCAGCTTGGCCATAGCGGGAGGAGGTGAGACCCAGTACTTC. Protein product: CASSLAIAGGGETQYF.

This clone was seen just once. CDR3 nucleotide sequence: TGTGCCAGCAGCTCCCCCCTCGTAGCCTACAATGAGCAGTTCTTC. Residues: CASSSPLVAYNEQFF. This chain connects TRBV7-9 to TRBJ2-1, with D unclear. Germline-derived CDR1 and CDR2 are SEHNR and FQNEAQ (reference sequence). The CDR3 spans 15 residues. Trimming took 4 bases from V and 2 from J, leaving 12 bases between them.

The V and J genes are TRBV5-1 and TRBJ2-1; 12 bases are a match to TRBD2. Germline loops: CDR1 SGHRS, CDR2 YFSETQ. The CDR3 sequence is 15 residues long. After removal of 0 bases from V and 8 bases from J, the junction contained 3 bases not matched to a gene. The CDR3 DNA reads TGCGCCAGCAGCTTGGTCCTAGCGGGAGGGGATGAGCAGTTCTTC. Residues: CASSLVLAGGDEQFF.

This clone was found a few times. The rearrangement uses TRBV2 and TRBJ2-1; TRBD2 agrees at 8 bases. CDR3 length equals 15 residues. V trimming: 5 bases; J trimming: 5 bases; junction bases outside the gene matches: 8. The germline V gene has CDR1 SNHLY and CDR2 FYNNEI. The CDR3 DNA reads as TGTGCCAGCAGTCGCCTGACTAGCGCCAACAATGAGCAGTTCTTC. Protein sequence: CASSRLTSANNEQFF.

The V gene is TRBV5-1, the J gene TRBJ2-5, with TRBD2 matching over 13 bases. CDR1 and CDR2 (germline): SGHRS, YFSETQ. The CDR3 consists of 15 residues. Losses at the gene ends were 3 bases for V and 4 bases for J; bases not matched to a gene: 3. This chain's CDR3 is CASSSGTSGIETQYF. In nucleotides, the CDR3 is TGCGCCAGCAGCTCAGGGACTAGCGGGATAGAGACCCAGTACTTC.

This clone was found once. The chain couples TRBV7-9 to TRBJ1-1; no reliable D call. Trimming pared 1 base from V and 2 bases from J, leaving 8 bases between. CDR3 length: 14 amino acids. Germline CDR1 and CDR2: SEHNR and FQNEAQ (reference sequence). CDR3 protein: CASSLGGGNTEAFF. CDR3 DNA sequence: TGTGCCAGCAGCTTAGGAGGAGGAAACACTGAAGCTTTCTTT.

The V call is TRBV3-1 (or the pseudogene TRBV3-2), the J call TRBJ1-1, with D unclear. The CDR3 covers 14 residues. Trimming shortened V by 4 bases and J by 5 bases, and 14 bases separated the two germline ends. From germline, CDR1 is LGHDT and CDR2 YNNKEL (reference sequence). CDR3 in amino acids: CASSLDRGLTEAFF. DNA of the CDR3: TGTGCCAGCAGCCTCGATCGAGGCTTGACTGAAGCTTTCTTT.

The CDR3 is CASSVELSGPYNEQFF. Here the CDR3 DNA reads TGTGCCAGCAGCGTAGAGCTAAGCGGACCCTACAATGAGCAGTTCTTC. The gene calls are TRBV9 and TRBJ2-1; TRBD2 might be the D (5 bases). Germline loops: CDR1 SGDLS, CDR2 YYNGEE. Trimming left V 0 bases short and J 2 bases short, with 12 bases between. The length of the CDR3 is 16 residues.